This entry lists 27 T cell receptor beta chains sequenced from one sample in a study of shared clonotypes between healthy human individuals (dated by TCRdb to about 2020). Library creation used the immunoSEQ multiplex PCR assay. This is the immuneACCESS table as TCRdb keeps it, with only in-frame sequences that have V and J called. A part of the clones is gone; compared with another copy, unresolved V genes explain less than half, and the rest is unexplained. This sample has some 450,000 clones in its table, and approximately 71% of those were observed once. 12% of the sample rests with the top ten. Sequences were obtained from PBMCs. The receptors originated from a woman in her 40s in good health. Some clones in this sample may be carry-over from other donors' samples.

The chain joins TRBV28 to TRBJ2-1; the match to TRBD2 covers 8 bases. The CDR3 consists of 15 residues. Trimming removed 5 bases from V and 8 bases from J; junction bases left unmatched: 11. Germline assignment: CDR1 MDHEN and CDR2 SYDVKM. The CDR3 here is CASSQGGTSGYEQFF. For the CDR3, the DNA is TGTGCCAGCAGTCAAGGGGGGACTAGTGGCTATGAGCAGTTCTTC.

This sequence joins TRBV30 and TRBJ2-2, with D perhaps given as TRBD1 or TRBD2 (7 bases each). The germline V and J ends were trimmed by 3 bases and 6 bases, with 14 bases remaining between them. The CDR3 covers 14 residues. CDR1 GTSNPN and CDR2 SVGIG come from the germline V gene (reference sequence). CDR3 protein: CAWSRAGGAGELFF. DNA for the CDR3: TGTGCCTGGAGCCGGGCAGGGGGGGCCGGGGAGCTGTTTTTT.

The gene calls are TRBV5-1 and TRBJ1-2, with 12 bases that match TRBD1. This CDR3 spans 13 amino acids. Germline CDR1 reads SGHRS; CDR2 reads YFSETQ. Trimming removed 4 bases from V and 7 bases from J; junction bases left unmatched: 2. The CDR3 coding sequence is TGCGCCAGCAGCCTGGGACAGGGGGCTGGCTACACCTTC. It codes for CASSLGQGAGYTF. Together with reference TRBV5-1 and TRBJ1-2, the CDR3 gives the full variable domain: KAGVTQTPRYLIKTRGQQVTLSCSPISGHRSVSWYQQTPGQGLQFLFEYFSETQRNKGNFPGRFSGRQFSNSRSEMNVSTLELGDSALYLCASSLGQGAGYTFGSGTRLTVV.

This clone turned up a few times. This chain uses TRBV5-1 with TRBJ1-1; the match to TRBD1 covers 7 bases. The ends lost 0 bases at V and 6 bases at J; junction bases unmatched: 8. CDR1 is SGHRS and CDR2 is YFSETQ in the germline V gene. The CDR3 loop spans 15 amino acids. The CDR3 region has the DNA TGCGCCAGCAGCTTGGGACAGGGCATCCTCGCTGAAGCTTTCTTT. Its protein product is CASSLGQGILAEAFF.

V is TRBV30 and J is TRBJ1-1, with a weak D call TRBD1 (5 bases). Germline values: CDR1 GTSNPN, CDR2 SVGIG (reference sequence). Trimming stripped 4 bases from V and 2 bases from J, with 11 bases between. There are 13 residues in the CDR3. CDR3 nucleotides: TGTGCCTGGACCAGGGAGTTCAACACTGAAGCTTTCTTT. Residues: CAWTREFNTEAFF.

The CDR3 sequence is CASSLGVGNEQFF. The CDR3 nucleotides read TGCGCCAGCAGCTTGGGGGTGGGCAATGAGCAGTTCTTC. The rearrangement uses TRBV5-1 and TRBJ2-1, with unresolved D. The CDR3 runs to 13 residues. With 0 bases removed from V and 6 bases from J, the gap between germline ends came to 7 bases. The V gene's germline CDR1 is SGHRS and CDR2 YFSETQ. Drawing the rest from reference TRBV5-1 and TRBJ2-1, the complete variable domain is KAGVTQTPRYLIKTRGQQVTLSCSPISGHRSVSWYQQTPGQGLQFLFEYFSETQRNKGNFPGRFSGRQFSNSRSEMNVSTLELGDSALYLCASSLGVGNEQFFGPGTRLTVL.

The chain has TRBV5-1 and TRBJ2-2, with TRBD1 as a possible D gene (5 bases). This CDR3 contains 15 residues. Trimming took off 4 bases at V and 1 base at J, with 11 bases between the two ends. Germline CDR1 SGHRS, CDR2 YFSETQ. The CDR3 is CASSPPQGNTGELFF. The CDR3 DNA reads as TGCGCCAGCAGCCCCCCCCAGGGGAACACCGGGGAGCTGTTTTTT.

The chain carries TRBV29-1 and TRBJ2-1, with unresolved D. Germline CDR1 and CDR2: SQVTM and ANQGSEA. Trimming cost V 3 bases and J 1 base, with 4 bases left between them. CDR3 length: 12 amino acids. For the CDR3, the DNA is TGCAGCGTTGAGACGTCCTACAATGAGCAGTTCTTC. Translated: CSVETSYNEQFF.

A single count supports this clone. In DNA, the CDR3 is TGTGCCAGCAGTGCGGGCAGGGCTGGGAGGGGAGAGACCCAGTACTTC. This sequence encodes CASSAGRAGRGETQYF. This chain joins TRBV6-1 and TRBJ2-5, with 7 bases fitting TRBD2. Germline assignment: CDR1 MNHNS and CDR2 SASEGT. CDR3 length equals 16 residues. The V segment lost 4 bases and the J segment 4 bases; nucleotides outside the gene matches: 12.

CDR3 bases: TGCAGCGCTTGGTTGGGTTACGAGCAGTACTTC. As protein: CSAWLGYEQYF. This rearrangement joins TRBV29-1 to TRBJ2-7; D gene uncertain. V dropped 7 bases and J dropped 4 bases, with 11 bases sitting between them. CDR3 length equals 11 residues. Per the germline V gene, CDR1 is SQVTM and CDR2 is ANQGSEA.

This rearrangement joins TRBV5-5 to TRBJ2-7; TRBD1 matches at 7 bases. Germline CDR1 is SGHKS and CDR2 is YYEKEE (reference sequence). CDR3 length equals 15 residues. The trim removed 2 bases at V and 5 bases at J, leaving 10 bases unmatched. The CDR3 loop reads CASSLGNTGVDEQYF. DNA for the CDR3: TGTGCCAGCAGCTTAGGGAATACAGGGGTCGACGAGCAGTACTTC.

The rearrangement joins TRBV19 to TRBJ2-1; D may be TRBD1 or TRBD2 (6 bases each). Germline CDR1 and CDR2: LNHDA and SQIVND (reference sequence). The CDR3 consists of 14 residues. V was trimmed by 2 bases and J by 7 bases, leaving 12 bases between them. The CDR3 spells CASSIQGRLNEQFF. In DNA, the CDR3 is TGTGCCAGTAGTATACAGGGGAGGTTGAATGAGCAGTTCTTC.

This clone was observed a handful of times. J is TRBJ2-7 and V is TRBV5-1; 8 bases line up with TRBD1. In germline, CDR1 is SGHRS, CDR2 YFSETQ. There are 14 residues in the CDR3. The V segment lost 4 bases and the J segment 2 bases; nucleotides outside the gene matches: 5. The CDR3 nucleotides are TGCGCCAGCAGCCCGACAGGGGACCCCTACGAGCAGTACTTC. This sequence encodes CASSPTGDPYEQYF.

This clone showed up just once. The chain has TRBV6-5 and TRBJ1-3, with no clear D. V was cut by 2 bases and J by 4 bases, with 6 bases left in between. This CDR3 has 13 residues. From germline, CDR1 is MNHEY and CDR2 SVGAGI. The CDR3 DNA reads as TGTGCCAGCAGTTACGTACAGGGAAACACCATATATTTT. Its translation: CASSYVQGNTIYF.

This clone was detected once. The rearrangement links TRBV5-4 to TRBJ2-1; no clear D. CDR1 is SGHNT and CDR2 is YYREEE in the germline V gene (reference sequence). The CDR3 has 11 amino acids. The V end was cut by 5 bases, the J end by 7 bases, with 7 bases between. This CDR3 reads CASRAANEQFF. The CDR3 coding sequence is TGTGCCAGCAGGGCCGCTAATGAGCAGTTCTTC.

J is TRBJ2-7 and V is TRBV25-1; no firm D call. Trimming cost V 2 bases and J 2 bases, with 7 bases left between them. The CDR3 totals 13 residues. Per germline, CDR1 MGHDK and CDR2 SYGVNS. CDR3 region: CASSEPNTYEQYF. CDR3 bases: TGTGCCAGCAGTGAACCGAATACCTACGAGCAGTACTTC.

The rearrangement uses TRBV28 and TRBJ2-5; 13 bases match TRBD2. Unmatched junction bases numbered 11, after V lost 5 bases and J lost 5 bases. This CDR3 spans 17 amino acids. From germline, CDR1 is MDHEN and CDR2 SYDVKM. CDR3 region: CASSPGLAGVIRETQYF. CDR3 DNA sequence: TGTGCCAGCAGTCCAGGACTAGCGGGGGTCATAAGGGAGACCCAGTACTTC.

To note about this clone: This may be a read error, as it is one base from a much larger clone. This chain uses TRBV4-1 with TRBJ2-3; D unclear. Germline CDR1 is MGHRA and CDR2 is YSYEKL. There are 14 residues in the CDR3. V lost 2 bases, J lost 1 base, and 7 bases lay in between. The CDR3 spells CASSQPDGTDTQYF. CDR3 bases: TGCGCCAGCAGCCAACCGGACGGCACAGATACGCAGTATTTT.

The chain links TRBV19 to TRBJ2-1, with 16 bases identical to TRBD2. The CDR3 runs 15 residues. In germline, CDR1 is LNHDA, CDR2 SQIVND (reference sequence). The junction had 4 bases not matched to a gene; V was cut back by 5 bases and J by 9 bases. The CDR3 here is CASSSGTSGRAEQFF. In DNA, the CDR3 is TGTGCCAGTAGTTCCGGGACTAGCGGGAGGGCTGAGCAGTTCTTC.

Regarding this clone: With a far larger clone one base away, a read error is the likely cause. V usage is TRBV30 and J usage is TRBJ2-2, with TRBD2 identical over 11 bases. Per the germline V gene, CDR1 is GTSNPN and CDR2 is SVGIG (reference sequence). This CDR3 comprises 17 residues. V lost 7 bases and J lost 4; bases outside the gene matches: 14. CDR3 sequence reads: CASSPTSGMVRTGELFF. The CDR3 DNA is TGTGCCTCAAGCCCGACTAGCGGGATGGTTCGCACCGGGGAGCTGTTTTTT. Drawing the rest from reference TRBV30 and TRBJ2-2, the complete variable domain is SQTIHQWPATLVQPVGSPLSLECTVEGTSNPNLYWYRQAAGRGLQLLFYSVGIGQISSEVPQNLSASRPQDRQFILSSKKLLLSDSGFYLCASSPTSGMVRTGELFFGEGSRLTVL.

V and J are TRBV27 and TRBJ1-1; D is undetermined. V shed 3 bases and J shed 4 bases, with 9 bases lying between them. The CDR3 has 13 amino acids. CDR1 and CDR2 from the germline V gene are MNHEY and SMNVEV (reference sequence). This chain's CDR3 is CASSFLGFTEAFF. CDR3 in DNA: TGTGCCAGCAGTTTTCTGGGATTCACTGAAGCTTTCTTT.

CDR3 protein: CASSPWEGAFTEAFF. CDR3 nucleotides: TGTGCCAGCAGCCCCTGGGAAGGGGCCTTCACTGAAGCTTTCTTT. The chain is built from TRBV14 and TRBJ1-1; D perhaps matches TRBD1 (5 bases). CDR3 length: 15 amino acids. CDR1 and CDR2 from the germline V gene are SGHDN and FVKESK. V was cut by 4 bases and J by 4 bases, with 16 bases left in between. Complete variable domain (other parts from reference TRBV14 and TRBJ1-1): EAGVTQFPSHSVIEKGQTVTLRCDPISGHDNLYWYRRVMGKEIKFLLHFVKESKQDESGMPNNRFLAERTGGTYSTLKVQPAELEDSGVYFCASSPWEGAFTEAFFGQGTRLTVV.

This clone was recorded at least ten times. The J gene is TRBJ2-2, the V gene TRBV18, with D unclear. The CDR3 is 13 amino acids. CDR1 is KGHSH, CDR2 LQKENI, per germline. V dropped 2 bases and J dropped 5 bases, with 6 bases sitting between them. The CDR3 nucleotides are TGTGCCAGCTCACCATGGGAAACCGGGGAGCTGTTTTTT. This translates into CASSPWETGELFF. Full variable domain (remainder filled in from reference TRBV18 and TRBJ2-2): NAGVMQNPRHLVRRRGQEARLRCSPMKGHSHVYWYRQLPEEGLKFMVYLQKENIIDESGMPKERFSAEFPKEGPSILRIQQVVRGDSAAYFCASSPWETGELFFGEGSRLTVL.

This chain links TRBV29-1 with TRBJ2-5; D is unclear. The germline V gene encodes CDR1 SQVTM and CDR2 ANQGSEA. CDR3 length: 14 amino acids. The ends were cut back, 0 bases at V and 4 bases at J, with 12 bases in the middle. The CDR3 DNA reads TGCAGCGTTGAAGATAGGGTGACTGGAGAGACCCAGTACTTC. Its protein is CSVEDRVTGETQYF.

The rearrangement uses TRBV18 and TRBJ1-1; TRBD1 matches 7 bases. CDR3 length: 14 residues. V trimming: 5 bases; J trimming: 1 base; junction bases outside the gene matches: 4. Germline assignment: CDR1 KGHSH and CDR2 LQKENI. CDR3 protein: CASSARQGNTEAFF. In DNA form, the CDR3 reads TGTGCCAGCTCAGCCCGACAGGGGAACACTGAAGCTTTCTTT.

The chain is built from TRBV2 and TRBJ2-3; 8 nucleotides align to TRBD2. CDR1 is SNHLY, CDR2 FYNNEI, per germline. J was trimmed by 2 bases and V by 9 bases; bases with no gene match: 10. This CDR3 comprises 15 residues. The CDR3 sequence is CASRGPGGPTDTQYF. The CDR3 coding sequence is TGTGCCAGTCGGGGTCCGGGAGGGCCCACAGATACGCAGTATTTT.

In DNA form, the CDR3 reads TGTGCCTGGAGTCTTCCGGGGCTGGGGGCGCACACTGCTAACTATGGCTACACCTTC. This sequence encodes CAWSLPGLGAHTANYGYTF. The V and J genes are TRBV30 and TRBJ1-2, with D possibly TRBD1 on 6 matching bases. Trimming took 2 bases from V and 0 from J, leaving 25 bases between them. This CDR3 comprises 19 residues. Germline values: CDR1 GTSNPN, CDR2 SVGIG (reference sequence).